Sequencing of this TCR beta chain was carried out in a study of vaccination and CD4 T cells after COVID-19. Background on the study: The convalescents, six males and four females, included two who were Hispanic.

This clonotype was counted only a few times. Its cognate antigen is unknown. Study-wide points: From about 20 to 38, the median of SARS-CoV-2-reactive clonotypes rose without reaching significance.

TCRdb recomputed calls from the PCR reads with MiXCR, one row per CDR3 protein. The repertoire includes tens of thousands of distinct CDR3 sequences, over 40% of them detected once, and 1% to 1.2% sits in the top ten. The CDR3 totals 13 residues. Germline V gene lookup returns CDR1 SNHLY and CDR2 FYNNEI. V lost 7 bases to trimming and J lost 4 bases, with 13 bases between them. Sequencing was performed on CD4+ T cells from blood, taken before SARS-CoV-2 vaccination. V is TRBV2 and J is TRBJ2-5; D is perhaps TRBD2 (5 bases). The receptor was derived from a human donor who had recovered from COVID-19. The CDR3 nucleotides read TGTGCCAGCAAAATGAGGGTGTCAGAGACCCAGTACTTC. Amino acid sequence: CASKMRVSETQYF. Full variable domain (rest looked up from reference TRBV2 and TRBJ2-5): EPEVTQTPSHQVTQMGQEVILRCVPISNHLYFYWYRQILGQKVEFLVSFYNNEISEKSEIFDDQFSVERPDGSNFTLKIRSTKLEDSAMYFCASKMRVSETQYFGPGTRLLVL.